Given below is one T cell receptor (beta chain) in context. The CDR3 extends over 16 amino acids. CDR1 is LGHDT, CDR2 YNNKEL, per germline (reference sequence). V dropped 4 bases and J dropped 6; count of bases not matched to a gene: 10. Study processing details: Amplification of reference gene primers provided the estimated nucleated cell counts. Here immunoSEQ multiplex PCR was the method, and the copy in TCRdb shows in-frame clones only, minus some. The DNA was the basis for D and trimming; V, J and clone size are from that table. The sample lists about 45,000 clones, 86% occurring once. This entry is derived from a study of blood T cell repertoires in COVID-19. Study-wide background: The study drew acute and convalescent COVID-19 samples from the United States, Italy and Spain. PBMCs, B-cell-depleted T cells, or T cells provided the cDNA or gDNA that made up the material.

The clonotype was recovered from a human donor in a cohort sampled during active COVID-19. This chain joins TRBV3-1 (or the pseudogene TRBV3-2) and TRBJ2-3; 10 bases agree with TRBD2. Material: peripheral blood. CDR3 amino acids: CASSPLSSGGADTQYF. The CDR3 DNA reads TGTGCCAGCAGCCCCTTATCCAGCGGGGGGGCGGATACGCAGTATTTT.